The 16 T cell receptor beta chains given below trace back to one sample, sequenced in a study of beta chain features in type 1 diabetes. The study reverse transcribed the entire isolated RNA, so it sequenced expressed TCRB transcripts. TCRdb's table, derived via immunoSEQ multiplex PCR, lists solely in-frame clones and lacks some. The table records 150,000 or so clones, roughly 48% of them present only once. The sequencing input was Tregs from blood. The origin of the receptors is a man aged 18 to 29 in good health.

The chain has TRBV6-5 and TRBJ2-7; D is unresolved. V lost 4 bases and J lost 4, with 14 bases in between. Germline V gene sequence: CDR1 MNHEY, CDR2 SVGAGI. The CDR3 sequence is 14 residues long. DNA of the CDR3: TGTGCCAGCAGTTTCGCGCCAGACTCGTACGAGCAGTACTTC. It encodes CASSFAPDSYEQYF.

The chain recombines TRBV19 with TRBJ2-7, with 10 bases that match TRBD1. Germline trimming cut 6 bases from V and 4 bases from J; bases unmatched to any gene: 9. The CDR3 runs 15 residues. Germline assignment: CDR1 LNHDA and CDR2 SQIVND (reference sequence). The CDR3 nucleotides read TGTGCCAGTAGATCCGGGACAGGGGCCGGGTACGAGCAGTACTTC. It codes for CASRSGTGAGYEQYF.

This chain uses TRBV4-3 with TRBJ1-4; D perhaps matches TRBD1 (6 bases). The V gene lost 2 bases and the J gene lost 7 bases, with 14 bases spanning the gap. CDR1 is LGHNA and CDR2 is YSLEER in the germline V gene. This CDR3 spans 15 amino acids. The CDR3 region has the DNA TGCGCCAGCAGCCAACGGCCAGGGGTGTTTGAAAAACTGTTTTTT. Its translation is CASSQRPGVFEKLFF.

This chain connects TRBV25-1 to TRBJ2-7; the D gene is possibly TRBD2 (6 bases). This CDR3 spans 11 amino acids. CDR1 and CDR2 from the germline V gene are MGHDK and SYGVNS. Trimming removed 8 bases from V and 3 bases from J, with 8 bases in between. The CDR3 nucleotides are TGTGCCAGCGCGGACTACTACGAGCAGTACTTC. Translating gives CASADYYEQYF.

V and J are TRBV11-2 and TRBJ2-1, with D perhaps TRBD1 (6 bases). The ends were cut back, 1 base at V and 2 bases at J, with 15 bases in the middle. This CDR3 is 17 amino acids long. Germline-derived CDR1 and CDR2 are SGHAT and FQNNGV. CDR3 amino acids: CASSLVLTGLAYNEQFF. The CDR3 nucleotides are TGTGCCAGCAGCTTAGTCCTCACAGGGTTGGCCTACAATGAGCAGTTCTTC.

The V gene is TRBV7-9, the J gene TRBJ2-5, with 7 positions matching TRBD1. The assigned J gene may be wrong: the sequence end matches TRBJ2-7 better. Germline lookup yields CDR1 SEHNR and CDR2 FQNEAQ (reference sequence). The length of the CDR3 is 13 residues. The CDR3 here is CASGRQGSYEQYF. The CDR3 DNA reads TGTGCCAGCGGACGACAGGGATCCTACGAGCAGTACTTC.

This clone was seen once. The CDR3 nucleotides are TGTGCCAGCAGTTACAAAAGAGACAGGGGCTACGAGCAGTACTTC. This codes for CASSYKRDRGYEQYF. This chain uses TRBV6-5 with TRBJ2-7, with TRBD1 matching over 8 bases. The germline gives CDR1 MNHEY, CDR2 SVGAGI. The V and J ends lost 2 bases and 3 bases, in that order; junction bases with no gene match: 6. This CDR3 is 15 amino acids long.

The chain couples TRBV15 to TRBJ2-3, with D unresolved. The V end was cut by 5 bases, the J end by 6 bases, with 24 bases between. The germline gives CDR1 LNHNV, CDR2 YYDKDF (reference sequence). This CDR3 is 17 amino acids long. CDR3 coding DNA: TGTGCCACCAGCGCCCATAAGAGATATGCTTTTCTGGATACGCAGTATTTT. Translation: CATSAHKRYAFLDTQYF.

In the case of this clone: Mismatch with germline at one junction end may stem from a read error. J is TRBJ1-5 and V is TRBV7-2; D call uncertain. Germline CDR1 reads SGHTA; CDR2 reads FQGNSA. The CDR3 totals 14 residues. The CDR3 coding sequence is TGTGCCAGCAGTTTAGCGGCAGGTGGGCAGCCCCAGCATTTT. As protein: CASSLAAGGQPQHF. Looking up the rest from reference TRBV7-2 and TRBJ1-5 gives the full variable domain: GAGVSQSPSNKVTEKGKDVELRCDPISGHTALYWYRQSLGQGLEFLIYFQGNSAPDKSGLPSDRFSAERTGGSVSTLTIQRTQQEDSAVYLCASSLAAGGQPQHFGDGTRLSIL.

CDR3 nucleotide sequence: TGTGCCAGCAGCTCGCTAGCGGGACGGCAGTTCTTC. It encodes CASSSLAGRQFF. The V and J genes are TRBV7-9 and TRBJ2-1, with 9 bases matching TRBD2. With 4 bases clipped from V and 12 bases from J, the junction kept 4 bases outside the gene matches. The CDR3 has 12 residues. Germline V CDR1 and CDR2: SEHNR, FQNEAQ (reference sequence).

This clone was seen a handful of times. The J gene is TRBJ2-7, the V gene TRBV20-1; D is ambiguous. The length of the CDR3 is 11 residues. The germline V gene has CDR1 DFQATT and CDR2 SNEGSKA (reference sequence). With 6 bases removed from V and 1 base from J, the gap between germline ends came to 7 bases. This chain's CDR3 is CSAHNSYEQYF. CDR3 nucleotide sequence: TGCAGTGCCCACAATTCCTACGAGCAGTACTTC.

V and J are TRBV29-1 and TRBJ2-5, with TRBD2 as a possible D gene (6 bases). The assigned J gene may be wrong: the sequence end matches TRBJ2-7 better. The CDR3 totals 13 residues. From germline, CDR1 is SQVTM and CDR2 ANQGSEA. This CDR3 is CSVAGSFSYEQYF. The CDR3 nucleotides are TGCAGCGTTGCCGGGAGTTTCTCCTACGAGCAGTACTTC.

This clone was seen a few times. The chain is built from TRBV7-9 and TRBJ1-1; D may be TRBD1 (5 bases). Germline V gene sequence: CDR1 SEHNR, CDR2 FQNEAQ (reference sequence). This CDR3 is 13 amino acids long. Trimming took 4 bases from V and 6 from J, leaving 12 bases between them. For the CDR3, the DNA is TGTGCCAGCAGCTCGCTGGGGCAGCCTGAAGCTTTCTTT. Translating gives CASSSLGQPEAFF.

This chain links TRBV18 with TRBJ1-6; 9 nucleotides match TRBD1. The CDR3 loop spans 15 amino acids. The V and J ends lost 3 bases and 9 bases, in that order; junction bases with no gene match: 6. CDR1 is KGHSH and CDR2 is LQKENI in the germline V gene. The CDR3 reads CASSPNRDRVSPLHF. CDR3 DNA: TGTGCCAGCTCACCGAACCGGGACAGGGTTTCACCCCTCCACTTT.

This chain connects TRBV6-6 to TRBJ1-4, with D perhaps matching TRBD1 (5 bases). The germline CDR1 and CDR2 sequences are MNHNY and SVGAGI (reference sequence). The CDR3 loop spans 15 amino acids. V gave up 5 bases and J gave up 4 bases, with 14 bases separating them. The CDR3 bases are TGTGCCAGCAGTGTAGTGGGACTCAGTAATGAAAAACTGTTTTTT. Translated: CASSVVGLSNEKLFF.

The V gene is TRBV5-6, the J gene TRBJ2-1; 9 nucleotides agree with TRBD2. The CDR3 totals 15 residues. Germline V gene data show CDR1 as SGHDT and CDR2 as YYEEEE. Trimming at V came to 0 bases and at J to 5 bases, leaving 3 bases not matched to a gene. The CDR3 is CASSLELAGHNEQFF. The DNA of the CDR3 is TGTGCCAGCAGCTTGGAGCTAGCGGGGCACAATGAGCAGTTCTTC.